These T cell receptor beta chains were read from a single sample in a study of blood T cell repertoires in COVID-19. The table came from immunoSEQ multiplex PCR; TCRdb's copy has only in-frame clones and leaves some out. The sample shows 150,000 to 200,000 clones, approximately 82% of them seen only once. Sequenced: peripheral blood. The receptors originated from a woman aged 40 to 50 with COVID-19, enrolled during active disease. Both conserved end residues are part of each CDR3. D genes are given only for firm matches.

J gene	D gene	V gene	CDR3 protein
TRBJ1-6	.	TRBV30	CAWSRSRTGSSYNSPLHF
TRBJ2-7	.	TRBV28	CASSLRQYEQYF
TRBJ1-2	.	TRBV19	CASRIQGYGYTF
TRBJ2-1	TRBD1	TRBV9	CASSVDGQDYNEQFF
TRBJ1-2	.	TRBV30	CAWSVIGGSGYTF
TRBJ2-4	TRBD2	TRBV2	CASRGGSGLTKNIQYF
TRBJ2-1	.	TRBV30	CAWSGGTGRNEQFF
TRBJ2-7	TRBD1	TRBV28	CASNGQGIIYEQYF
TRBJ2-2	.	TRBV10-3	CAIRGGVGTGELFF
TRBJ1-2	.	TRBV27	CASSFRGSDYGYTF
TRBJ2-7	TRBD1	TRBV13	CASSRWDSSYEQYF
TRBJ1-1	TRBD1	TRBV28	CASSHRTGEAAFF
TRBJ2-3	.	TRBV2	CASHSRGRLDTQYF
TRBJ2-1	TRBD1	TRBV11-2	CASSFRAGGGRNEQFF
TRBJ1-6	TRBD1	TRBV7-2	CASSPRATGVNSPLHF
TRBJ1-2	TRBD1	TRBV27	CASGQGANGYTF
TRBJ1-2	.	TRBV5-8	CASSSPGIPYGYTF
TRBJ1-6	.	TRBV14	CASRSSYNSPLHF
TRBJ1-6	.	TRBV10-3	CAISPDRRPLHF
TRBJ2-1	.	TRBV19	CASGQSSYNEQFF
TRBJ1-5	TRBD1	TRBV19	CASSLLRDRPQHF
TRBJ1-2	.	TRBV30	CASVLGGPFSGYTF
TRBJ1-1	.	TRBV12-3/TRBV12-4	CASSLAGHEAFF
TRBJ1-2	.	TRBV28	CASSLSGGNDGYTF
TRBJ1-2	TRBD1	TRBV5-4	CASSSSGTGGYGYTF
TRBJ2-1	.	TRBV6-6	CASSYGLSEQFF
TRBJ2-1	.	TRBV5-1	CASSIRGTRNEQFF
TRBJ1-1	TRBD1	TRBV12-3/TRBV12-4	CASSFAGGTEAFF
TRBJ2-1	TRBD2	TRBV19	CASSSGGAGNEQFF